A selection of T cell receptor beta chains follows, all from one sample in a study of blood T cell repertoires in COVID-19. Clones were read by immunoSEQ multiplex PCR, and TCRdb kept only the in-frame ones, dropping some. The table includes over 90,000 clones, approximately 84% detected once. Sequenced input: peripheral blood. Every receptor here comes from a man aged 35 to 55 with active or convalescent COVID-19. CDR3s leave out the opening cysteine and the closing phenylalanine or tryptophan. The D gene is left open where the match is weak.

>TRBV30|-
AWIPAGRETQY
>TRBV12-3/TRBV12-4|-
ASSLVQETQY
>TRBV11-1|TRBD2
ASSLATAGGQDTQY
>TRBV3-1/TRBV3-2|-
ASSQRYGYT
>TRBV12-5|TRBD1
ASGINSGTGDNQPQH
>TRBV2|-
ATQGAQALEQY
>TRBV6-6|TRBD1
ASSRGRQGAVEQY
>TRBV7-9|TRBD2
ASSSFLAGAPKV
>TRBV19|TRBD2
ASSDDRGGTRETQY
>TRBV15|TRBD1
ATSRGTGDGQF